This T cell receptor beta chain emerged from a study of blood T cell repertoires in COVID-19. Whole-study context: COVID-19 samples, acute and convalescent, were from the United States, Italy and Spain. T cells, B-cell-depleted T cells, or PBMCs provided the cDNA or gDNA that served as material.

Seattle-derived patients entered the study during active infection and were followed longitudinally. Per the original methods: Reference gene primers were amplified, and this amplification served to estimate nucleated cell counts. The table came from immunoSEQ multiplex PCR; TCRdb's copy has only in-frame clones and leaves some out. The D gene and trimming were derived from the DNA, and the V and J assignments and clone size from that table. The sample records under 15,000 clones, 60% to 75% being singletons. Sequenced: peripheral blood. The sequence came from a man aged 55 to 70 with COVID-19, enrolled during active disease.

CDR3 residues: CASSVGSRGSEAFF. Here the CDR3 DNA reads TGTGCCAGCAGCGTTGGATCTAGGGGGTCAGAAGCTTTCTTT. V and J are TRBV9 and TRBJ1-1; D is possibly TRBD1 (6 bases). This CDR3 has 14 residues. The V gene's germline CDR1 is SGDLS and CDR2 YYNGEE. The V end lost 2 bases, the J end lost 8 bases, and 16 bases lay between the germline ends. Looking up the rest from reference TRBV9 and TRBJ1-1 gives the full variable domain: DSGVTQTPKHLITATGQRVTLRCSPRSGDLSVYWYQQSLDQGLQFLIQYYNGEERAKGNILERFSAQQFPDLHSELNLSSLELGDSALYFCASSVGSRGSEAFFGQGTRLTVV.